This TCR beta chain was retrieved from a study of cytomegalovirus exposure and HLA in healthy donors. The length of the CDR3 is 15 residues. The J segment lost 13 bases and the V segment lost 3 bases, leaving 11 bases of the junction unmatched. Germline lookup yields CDR1 MNHNS and CDR2 SASEGT. Concerning this clone itself: The sample has other DNA sequences that encode this CDR3 too.

A multiplex PCR was run with 60 Vbeta primers and 13 Jbeta primers. Method: immunoSEQ multiplex PCR; TCRdb's copy keeps in-frame clones and lacks some. The sample includes some 250,000 clones, around 80% of them seen just once. The sample taken for sequencing was PBMCs. The V gene is TRBV6-1, the J gene TRBJ1-6, with 8 bases lining up with TRBD1. The origin of this receptor is a woman in her thirties or forties in good health and CMV-seropositive. Here the CDR3 reads CASSEQTGAESPLHF. In DNA form, the CDR3 reads TGTGCCAGCAGTGAGCAGACAGGGGCGGAATCCCCCCTCCACTTT.